This T cell receptor beta chain derives from a study of blood T cell repertoires in COVID-19. As for this clone: One end of the junction varies from germline; a read error may be responsible.

Repertoires were generated with immunoSEQ multiplex PCR, while TCRdb's copy carries only in-frame clones and drops some. The data show 130,000 to 150,000 clones, around 84% seen once. Sequencing input: peripheral blood. The clonotype comes from a human donor with acute or convalescent COVID-19. The donor label of this sample is uncertain.

DNA of the CDR3: TGTGCCAGCAGTGACACCCGGGGTCAAAGTTTT. It specifies CASSDTRGQSF. This chain joins TRBV28 and TRBJ1-4; D not certain. Germline V gives CDR1 MDHEN, CDR2 SYDVKM. This CDR3 is built from 11 residues.